The 10 T cell receptor beta chains below were found in one sample sequenced in a study of shared clonotypes between healthy human individuals. Assay: immunoSEQ multiplex PCR; the TCRdb copy retains only in-frame clones and omits some. Altogether some 700,000 clones are present, less than 95% being singletons, with the ten largest covering less than 40%. The sequenced sample consisted of memory CD8+ T cells from PBMCs. The subset: CD45RO+ cells pooled with CCR7-negative TemRA cells. The receptors were gathered from a man between 18 and 29 years old in good health. Some clones in this sample may be carry-over from other donors' samples.

This clone occurred a few times. The chain couples TRBV7-9 to TRBJ1-1, with TRBD1 as a possible D gene (6 bases). V was shortened by 5 bases and J by 2 bases, with 12 bases between the two germline ends. This CDR3 is built from 14 residues. Germline V lookup: CDR1 SEHNR, CDR2 FQNEAQ (reference sequence). CDR3 sequence reads: CASSTPDRNTEAFF. CDR3 DNA sequence: TGTGCCAGCAGCACGCCGGACAGAAACACTGAAGCTTTCTTT.

V is TRBV10-3 and J is TRBJ2-7; possibly TRBD2 for D (7 bases). This CDR3 contains 15 residues. The V end was cut by 0 bases, the J end by 2 bases, with 11 bases between. In germline, CDR1 is ENHRY, CDR2 SYGVKD. CDR3 bases: TGTGCCATCAGTGAGTCAGGGGGGGCCCCCTACGAGCAGTACTTC. Protein: CAISESGGAPYEQYF.

The V call is TRBV6-1, the J call TRBJ2-2, with D hard to call. Germline-derived CDR1 and CDR2 are MNHNS and SASEGT. The CDR3 length is 14 residues. The germline V and J ends were trimmed by 5 bases and 6 bases, with 13 bases remaining between them. The DNA for the CDR3 is TGTGCCAGCAGTCCATCCAGATTCCCCGGGGAGCTGTTTTTT. Protein sequence: CASSPSRFPGELFF.

V is TRBV4-2 and J is TRBJ1-5, with D unresolved. The V end was cut by 0 bases, the J end by 5 bases, with 11 bases between. CDR1 LGHNA and CDR2 YNFKEQ come from the germline V gene. The length of the CDR3 is 15 residues. Here the CDR3 DNA reads TGTGCCAGCAGCCAAGATCTCGGCAGGTATCAGCCCCAGCATTTT. Translating gives CASSQDLGRYQPQHF.

This clone was recorded only once. This sequence joins TRBV27 and TRBJ2-4; possible D gene TRBD2, 5 bases. The CDR3 has 13 residues. Trimming removed 3 bases at V and 8 bases at J, with 11 bases between. The germline V gene encodes CDR1 MNHEY and CDR2 SMNVEV (reference sequence). This CDR3 is CASSFFPGDIQYF. The CDR3 DNA sequence: TGTGCCAGCAGTTTCTTTCCCGGGGACATTCAGTACTTC.

As to this clone: A much larger clone differs by one base, so this may be a read error. The same CDR3 arises from other DNA sequences in this sample as well. V and J are TRBV7-6 and TRBJ2-7; TRBD1 matches at 9 bases. The CDR3 contains 16 residues. The germline CDR1 and CDR2 sequences are SGHVS and FNYEAQ. CDR3 in amino acids: CASSPDGGQGPYEQYF. The CDR3 DNA sequence: TGTGCCAGCAGCCCGGACGGGGGACAGGGTCCCTACGAGCAGTACTTT.

The chain is built from TRBV4-3 and TRBJ2-1; TRBD2 aligns across 12 bases. This CDR3 contains 17 residues. From germline, CDR1 is LGHNA and CDR2 YSLEER. V gave up 3 bases and J gave up 3 bases; unmatched junction bases: 6. The CDR3 protein is CASSQDPTSGGYNEQFF. DNA of the CDR3: TGCGCCAGCAGCCAGGACCCGACTAGCGGGGGCTACAATGAGCAGTTCTTC.

The chain carries TRBV5-4 and TRBJ1-4, with TRBD1 matching over 9 bases. Germline CDR1 is SGHNT and CDR2 is YYREEE (reference sequence). This CDR3 has 15 residues. The junction had 9 bases not matched to a gene; V was cut back by 4 bases and J by 8 bases. The CDR3 sequence: CASSDTGGPREKLFF. CDR3 DNA sequence: TGTGCCAGCAGCGACACAGGGGGCCCAAGGGAAAAACTGTTTTTT.

This clone has a single count. This chain joins TRBV19 and TRBJ1-1; 8 bases fit TRBD1. The CDR3 is 15 residues long. Germline V gene data show CDR1 as LNHDA and CDR2 as SQIVND (reference sequence). With 5 bases clipped from V and 1 base from J, the junction kept 6 bases outside the gene matches. For the CDR3, the DNA is TGTGCCAGTAGTCCTTACAGGGGGAGGAACACTGAAGCTTTCTTT. Translation: CASSPYRGRNTEAFF.

The DNA of the CDR3 is TGTGCCAGCACCTTTGAGCCTCTTTCCGAGCAGTACTTC. Residues: CASTFEPLSEQYF. The rearrangement joins TRBV5-4 to TRBJ2-7; D is unresolved. The CDR3 consists of 13 residues. Trimming removed 6 bases from V and 6 bases from J, with 16 bases in between. Germline V gene data show CDR1 as SGHNT and CDR2 as YYREEE (reference sequence).